This T cell receptor (beta chain) comes out of a study of shared clonotypes between healthy human individuals (dated by TCRdb to about 2020). Regarding the research as a whole: The cohort included a few men and a couple of women between 18 and 49 years of age. For each donor, CD4 naive and CD4 memory were each run on three plates, CD8 naive on two plates, and CD8 memory on one plate. Blood TCR repertoires of five healthy adults were deeply sequenced to estimate repertoire size and the extent of clonotype sharing between individuals. Different laboratories and diverse techniques were used to prepare libraries and sequence TCR repertoires, to increase sequencing depth and limit assay-specific biases. Each donor's leukapheresis produced roughly between roughly 0.85 and 9.5 billion PBMCs.

With respect to this clone: The specificity of this receptor is unknown. No clone much larger than this one lies a single base away; base qualities are absent.

TCR CDR3 regions were amplified from genomic DNA by multiplex PCR using the deep immunoSEQ assay. Genomic DNA extracted from each cell subset was distributed evenly over all wells of several immunoSEQ 96-well plates, and each plate served as one replicate. For sorted subsets, each replicate PCR was loaded with approximately 190 ng genomic DNA, equivalent to approximately 27,000 T cell genomes. Purified libraries were measured with a Qubit 3.0 fluorometer, size-checked on a Bioanalyzer 2100, and measured again with the KAPA Library Quantification kit. A separate single-read 150-cycle Illumina NextSeq 550 flow cell was used to sequence each immunoSEQ 96-well plate. For the original study's pipeline: The immunoSEQ output contained only junctional sequences without quality scores, so filtering could not match that applied to full-length reads. To assign V/J genes and CDR3, sequences were annotated against IMGT germline references using PyIR, a Python wrapper for IgBLAST v1.9. Reads were filtered out if the reads had weak V/J assignments (E-value above 1e-6), no CDR3, stop codons, out-of-frame junctions, or ambiguous translated residues. A V3J clonotype was defined by an identical inferred V gene, J gene, and CDR3 amino acid sequence. The percentage overlap between two repertoires was calculated by dividing the number of shared unique clonotypes by the size of the smaller repertoire. RTK rarefaction, the Chao1 estimator, and Recon v2.1 estimates of unobserved clonotypes were used to assess repertoire richness. For all TCRbeta clonotypes obtained by the gDNA method from a few donors, generation probabilities were computed with OLGA. Sourced from immuneACCESS, this table was stored by TCRdb with only in-frame sequences that have V and J called. A share of the clones is absent; for the studies checked, an unresolved V gene accounts for under half, and the remainder has no known explanation. V, J and clone size are taken as reported in that table, and D and trimming were inferred from the DNA itself. In all, the sample holds over a million clones, and roughly 97% of those were seen once. The ten largest make up more than 0.9% of the sample.

Healthy HIV-negative adults with no recently reported acute infections or vaccinations were included as donors. All donors were Caucasian adults living in Nashville, Tennessee, USA. Magnetic negative selection was used to enrich CD4+ T cells, after which naive cells were positively selected on CD45RA and the negative fraction became the memory subset. After blood collection by leukapheresis, PBMCs were isolated using Ficoll-Histopaque density gradient centrifugation and then cryopreserved in the vapor phase of liquid nitrogen. Purity and quantity of every magnetically sorted T cell population were checked by analytical flow cytometry. Genomic DNA was isolated from every sorted fraction and measured by UV absorbance on a Nanodrop 2000c. Study-wide findings and limitations: Compared with non-shared clonotypes, clonotypes shared by all four sorted-subset donors had higher generation probabilities. Pairwise subsampling led to the expectation that sequencing depth would affect the degree of clonotype sharing among donors. Rarefaction of sorted-subset datasets indicated incomplete sequencing despite the large sequencing depth. Estimated clonotype richness was generally larger for naive than for memory subsets. Sampling was restricted to blood, and TCR repertoires in tissues likely differ from the TCR repertoires found in blood. Sharing across a handful of donors was observed for around 5% of naive CD4, over 3% of naive CD8, 2% to 2.5% of memory CD4, and around 0.42% of memory CD8 clonotypes. Because the study included a small number of donors, the genetic and exposure-history diversity represented was limited.

This TCR came from a man aged 25-40 years in good health. The sequenced sample consisted of naive CD4+ T cells sorted from blood. The cell subset or site label for this specimen denotes: CD45RA+ positively selected.

The DNA sequence reads TGTGCCAGCAGCCTCGTCCGGGAGACCCAGTACTTC. Translated, this is CASSLVRETQYF. The V and J segments used are TRBV14 and TRBJ2-5, with the identity of the D gene unclear. V sheds 4 bases and J sheds 5 bases, leaving 8 bases between their ends. The germline V gene specifies SGHDN as CDR1 and FVKESK as CDR2. Inclusive of the bounding cysteine and phenylalanine, the CDR3 is 12 residues long. Of all the DNA, just the CDR3 is kept, 36 bases in frame from base 1.